This record covers a single T cell receptor (beta chain). The data derive from a study of blood T cell repertoires in COVID-19. Study as a whole: Samples taken during acute and convalescent COVID-19 were collected in the United States, Italy and Spain.

Germline CDR1 reads SGHTA; CDR2 reads FQGNSA. This CDR3 spans 16 amino acids. Trimming removed 4 bases from V and 7 bases from J, with 22 bases in between. Source study methods: How many nucleated cells were present was estimated from reference gene primer amplification. Clones were sequenced by immunoSEQ multiplex PCR, and TCRdb holds only the in-frame ones, with some missing. V, J and clone size derive from that table, while D and trimming were established from the DNA sequence. This table has some 58,000 clones, 75% to 90% appearing once. This sequence was found in a human donor in a cohort sampled during active COVID-19. Sequencing used peripheral blood. The rearrangement joins TRBV7-2 to TRBJ1-2, with a possible D match to TRBD1 (6 bases). CDR3 amino acids: CASSSYRVRSDAGYTF. The CDR3 nucleotides are TGTGCCAGCAGCTCTTACAGGGTTAGGAGCGACGCTGGCTACACCTTC.